The clone carrying this TCR beta chain showed up just a few times. This entry is derived from a study of identical twins. Healthy Caucasians provided all donations. The CDR3 covers 17 residues. Per the germline V gene, CDR1 is LNHNV and CDR2 is YYDKDF (reference sequence). With 2 bases removed from V and 0 bases from J, the gap between germline ends came to 14 bases. TCRdb ran MiXCR on the 5' RACE reads and lists one entry per CDR3 protein. The sample has 250,000 or so distinct CDR3 sequences, 6% to 8% seen once; the top ten hold over 5%. In addition, the sample was reused for a study of yellow fever vaccine responses in identical twins.

The sequence came from a woman younger than 30 in good health. The chain uses TRBV15 and TRBJ1-5; D is perhaps TRBD1 (5 bases). What was sequenced was CD8+ T cells sorted from blood. Written as DNA, the CDR3 is TGTGCCACCAGCAGAACCAACTTGGGGGGTAGCAATCAGCCCCAGCATTTT. It translates to CATSRTNLGGSNQPQHF. The variable domain in full, completed from reference TRBV15 and TRBJ1-5, reads DAMVIQNPRYQVTQFGKPVTLSCSQTLNHNVMYWYQQKSSQAPKLLFHYYDKDFNNEADTPDNFQSRRPNTSFCFLDIRSPGLGDTAMYLCATSRTNLGGSNQPQHFGDGTRLSIL.